Sequencing of this T cell receptor beta chain was carried out in a study of blood T cell repertoires in COVID-19. In the study overall: The cDNA or gDNA used as material had been derived from T cells, B-cell-depleted T cells, or PBMCs.

The CDR3 extends over 17 amino acids. Deletions cut 3 bases from V and 3 bases from J, with 19 bases between. CDR1 and CDR2 from the germline V gene are SGHKS and YYEKEE (reference sequence). Per the study methods: Estimation of nucleated cell counts was performed using reference gene primer amplification. Repertoires were generated with immunoSEQ multiplex PCR, while TCRdb's copy carries only in-frame clones and drops some. D and trimming were read from the DNA, whereas the V and J calls and clone size are those reported in that table. There are about 190,000 clones in the sample; 88% occur only once, and 3.5% to 4.5% lies in the top ten.

Sequences were obtained from peripheral blood. This chain uses TRBV5-5 with TRBJ1-3; tentatively, D is TRBD1 (5 bases). The TCR comes from a human donor in a cohort sampled during active COVID-19. Here the CDR3 DNA reads TGTGCCAGCAGCTCCACATATAGTGGTACAGGTGGAAACACCATATATTTT. It yields the protein CASSSTYSGTGGNTIYF.